This T cell receptor (beta chain) is drawn from a study of cytomegalovirus exposure and HLA in healthy donors. General observations from the study: Relative to the 666-donor mean, N-insertions were reportedly fewer in an Asian-associated ancestry cluster in a later analysis. It was shown in a later analysis that HLA-associated TCR beta chains were more clonally expanded than other, equally common chains.

The CDR3 has 14 residues. Germline V gene lookup returns CDR1 SGDLS and CDR2 YYNGEE. The germline V and J ends were trimmed by 2 bases and 2 bases, with 11 bases remaining between them. This clone was detected only a few times. What it binds is not known. Donors counted as nominally healthy when sampled, yet unrecorded immune exposures were likely. 13 Jbeta primers and 60 Vbeta primers were used for the PCR. Here immunoSEQ multiplex PCR was the method, and the copy in TCRdb shows in-frame clones only, minus some. The table shows 130,000 or so clones, with roughly 80% occurring only once. The sequence was obtained from a young man in good health and CMV-seronegative. Sequencing was done on a sample of PBMCs. The chain carries TRBV9 and TRBJ2-7, with D perhaps TRBD1 (5 bases). The CDR3 reads CASSVGTGPYEQYF. CDR3 DNA: TGTGCCAGCAGCGTCGGAACAGGTCCCTACGAGCAGTACTTC.